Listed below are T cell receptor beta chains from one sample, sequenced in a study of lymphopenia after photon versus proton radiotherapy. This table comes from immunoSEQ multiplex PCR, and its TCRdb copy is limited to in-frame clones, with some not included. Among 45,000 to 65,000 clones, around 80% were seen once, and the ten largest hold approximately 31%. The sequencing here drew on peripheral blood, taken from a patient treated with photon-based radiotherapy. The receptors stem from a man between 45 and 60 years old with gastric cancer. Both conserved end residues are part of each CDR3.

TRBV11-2	CASSLRGQLNTDTQYF
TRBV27	CASRARDPGDTQYF
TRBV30	CAWTGGRRETQYF
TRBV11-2	CASSLSTDTQYF
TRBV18	CASSPFKNEQFF
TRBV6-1	CASSESNRGVGQPQHF
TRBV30	CAWRVVSETQYF
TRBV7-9	CASSLGGTGETEAFF
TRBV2	CASREVVVNEQFF
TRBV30	CAWSTRLGETQYF
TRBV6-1	CASSAPTGALKTQYF
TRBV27	CASSLWGLETGELFF
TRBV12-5	CASDRGLNTEAFF
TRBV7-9	CASSPQRGNSYEQYF
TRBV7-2	CASSLGPGGYEQYF
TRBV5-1	CASSIRGSYGDNEQFF
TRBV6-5	CATGIGTGELFF
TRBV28	CASSTGGVYEQYF
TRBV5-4	CASSPGGNYGYTF
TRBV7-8	CASSSRVSYGYTF
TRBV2	CASSVDRTSPLHF
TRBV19	CASSIDRGSGNTIYF
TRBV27	CASSYQGGYGYTF
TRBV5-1	CASSFPGTGGNYGYTF
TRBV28	CASVSSGTQYF
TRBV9	CASSGLAAYNEQFF
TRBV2	CASSVRGQRPLVNTGELFF
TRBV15	CATSNGRTTTEAFF
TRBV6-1	CASSEVSGSYVNEQFF
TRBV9	CASSTGQSTYEQYF
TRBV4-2	CASSQEVDGANYGYTF
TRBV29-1	CSGLTGGDEKLFF
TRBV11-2	CASSSTRTDHYNEKLFF
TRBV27	CASRDTSYSGNTIYF
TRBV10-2	CASRGQGAYNEQFF
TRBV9	CASSVGVFAGGPRRSTDTQYF
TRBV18	CASSLHSGRVGNEQFF
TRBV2	CASSDVGQGAWAKNIQYF
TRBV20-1	CSAHLASEQFF
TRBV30	CAWGQGANIQYF
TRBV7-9	CASSPTSGRHGEQFF
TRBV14	CASSHRMNTEAFF
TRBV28	CASSMTGRGEQYF
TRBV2	CASGSDGFYNSPLHF
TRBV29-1	CSVDVGAMETQYF
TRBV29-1	CSVEYPWDSFYGYTF
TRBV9	CASSVGLPNEQFF
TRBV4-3	CASSSHRGNEQFF
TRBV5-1	CASSWSGLASSYNEQFF
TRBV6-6	CASRRESGELFF
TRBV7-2	CASSLASERTEAFF
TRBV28	CASRPGTGNDEAFF
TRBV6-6	CASSSHSGANVLTF
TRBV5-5	CASSFKGQGTEAFF
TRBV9	CASRDSGSSTDTQYF